The 9 T cell receptor beta chains below all came from one sample that was sequenced in a study of cytomegalovirus exposure and HLA in healthy donors. In the PCR, 60 Vbeta and 13 Jbeta primers were used. Repertoires were generated with immunoSEQ multiplex PCR, while TCRdb's copy carries only in-frame clones and drops some. The sample shows 95,000 to 150,000 clones, 65% to 85% of them seen only once. Source material: PBMCs. These receptors were taken from a man in his forties or fifties in good health and CMV-seronegative.

This chain joins TRBV7-2 and TRBJ1-1; no definite D call. V lost 1 base and J 5 bases, leaving 11 bases between the germline ends. The CDR3 runs 14 residues. Germline lookup yields CDR1 SGHTA and CDR2 FQGNSA. CDR3 nucleotides: TGTGCCAGCAGCTTAGTCTCGGGAGGGACTGAAGCTTTCTTT. This codes for CASSLVSGGTEAFF.

CDR3 nucleotide sequence: TGTGCCAGCACCCCTCCAACGGACAGGGATAATGGCTACACCTTC. It encodes CASTPPTDRDNGYTF. The chain employs TRBV6-1 and TRBJ1-2; TRBD1 matches 8 bases. CDR3 length equals 15 residues. With 7 bases clipped from V and 6 bases from J, the junction kept 13 bases outside the gene matches. Germline V CDR1 and CDR2: MNHNS, SASEGT.

This chain links TRBV7-8 with TRBJ2-7, with 8 bases aligning to TRBD1. The CDR3 spans 15 residues. The germline V gene has CDR1 SGHVS and CDR2 FQNEAQ. V shed 4 bases, J shed 5 bases, and the junction held 10 bases outside the gene matches. The chain's CDR3 is CASSSRQGTNHEQYF. The CDR3 coding sequence is TGTGCCAGCAGCTCCCGACAGGGGACGAACCACGAGCAGTACTTC.

The sample holds one count of this clone. This chain connects TRBV4-2 to TRBJ2-3; TRBD2 agrees at 7 bases. The V segment lost 1 base and the J segment 3 bases; nucleotides outside the gene matches: 4. Germline CDR1 is LGHNA and CDR2 is YNFKEQ. The CDR3 spans 15 residues. DNA of the CDR3: TGTGCCAGCAGCCAAGCCCTAGCGGAAACAGATACGCAGTATTTT. Protein: CASSQALAETDTQYF.

In nucleotides, the CDR3 is TGTGCCAGCAGCCCACACGGGGGTGAGCAGTTCTTC. Protein product: CASSPHGGEQFF. V and J are TRBV7-9 and TRBJ2-1; tentative D call: TRBD2 (6 bases). Germline lookup yields CDR1 SEHNR and CDR2 FQNEAQ (reference sequence). Trimming took 5 bases from V and 9 from J, leaving 11 bases between them. The CDR3 sequence is 12 residues long. Based on the CDR3 plus reference TRBV7-9 and TRBJ2-1, the full variable domain is DTGVSQNPRHKITKRGQNVTFRCDPISEHNRLYWYRQTLGQGPEFLTYFQNEAQLEKSRLLSDRFSAERPKGSFSTLEIQRTEQGDSAMYLCASSPHGGEQFFGPGTRLTVL.

The chain links TRBV4-3 to TRBJ2-2; no clear D gene. Germline V lookup: CDR1 LGHNA, CDR2 YSLEER. The V gene lost 0 bases and the J gene lost 6 bases, with 8 bases spanning the gap. CDR3 length equals 14 residues. The CDR3 is CASSQDLSPGELFF. The CDR3 DNA sequence: TGCGCCAGCAGCCAAGATCTATCACCCGGGGAGCTGTTTTTT.

In its sample, this clone was seen once. V and J are TRBV6-1 and TRBJ2-7; 7 bases map to TRBD2. The CDR3 sequence is 12 residues long. Germline trimming cut 5 bases from V and 6 bases from J; bases unmatched to any gene: 4. Germline-derived CDR1 and CDR2 are MNHNS and SASEGT. The CDR3 region is CASSRGGGEQYF. CDR3 nucleotide sequence: TGTGCCAGCAGTAGAGGCGGGGGCGAGCAGTACTTC.

This sequence joins TRBV5-1 and TRBJ2-2, with 8 positions matching TRBD2. CDR1 is SGHRS and CDR2 is YFSETQ in the germline V gene. The CDR3 contains 15 residues. V lost 4 bases and J lost 1; bases outside the gene matches: 3. The CDR3 nucleotides are TGCGCCAGCAGCCTGCGGGAGGAGAACACCGGGGAGCTGTTTTTT. Translating it yields CASSLREENTGELFF.

This chain joins TRBV5-6 and TRBJ1-1; D is ambiguous. Germline V gene lookup returns CDR1 SGHDT and CDR2 YYEEEE. Trimming stripped 0 bases from V and 7 bases from J, with 7 bases between. CDR3 length: 12 residues. Here the CDR3 DNA reads TGTGCCAGCAGCTTGGGGCAGTATGAAGCTTTCTTT. Translating it yields CASSLGQYEAFF.